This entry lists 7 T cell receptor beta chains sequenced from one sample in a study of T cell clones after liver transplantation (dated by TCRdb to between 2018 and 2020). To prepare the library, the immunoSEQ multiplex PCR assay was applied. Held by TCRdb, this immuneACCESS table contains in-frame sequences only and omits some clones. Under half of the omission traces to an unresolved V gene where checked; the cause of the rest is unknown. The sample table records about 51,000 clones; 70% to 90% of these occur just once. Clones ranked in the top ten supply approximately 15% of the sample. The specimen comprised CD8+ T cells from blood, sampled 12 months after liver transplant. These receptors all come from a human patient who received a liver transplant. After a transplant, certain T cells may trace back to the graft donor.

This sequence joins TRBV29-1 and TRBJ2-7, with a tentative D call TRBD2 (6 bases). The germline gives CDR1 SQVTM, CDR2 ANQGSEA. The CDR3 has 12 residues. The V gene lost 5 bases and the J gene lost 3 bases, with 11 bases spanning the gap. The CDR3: CSVRGTCYEQYF. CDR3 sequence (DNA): TGCAGCGTTCGGGGGACTTGCTACGAGCAGTACTTC.

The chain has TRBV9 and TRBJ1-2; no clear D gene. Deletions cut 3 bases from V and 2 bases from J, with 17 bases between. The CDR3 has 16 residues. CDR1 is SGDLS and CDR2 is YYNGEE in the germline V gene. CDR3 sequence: CASSAGQPQLNYGYTF. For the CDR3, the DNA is TGTGCCAGCAGCGCGGGTCAGCCCCAACTAAACTATGGCTACACCTTC.

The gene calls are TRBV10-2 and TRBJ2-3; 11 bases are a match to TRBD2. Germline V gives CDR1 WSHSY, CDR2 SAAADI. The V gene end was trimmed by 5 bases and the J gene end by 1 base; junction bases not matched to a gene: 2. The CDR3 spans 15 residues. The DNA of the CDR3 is TGCGCCAGCAGTACTAGCGGGAGTGGCACAGATACGCAGTATTTT. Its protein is CASSTSGSGTDTQYF.

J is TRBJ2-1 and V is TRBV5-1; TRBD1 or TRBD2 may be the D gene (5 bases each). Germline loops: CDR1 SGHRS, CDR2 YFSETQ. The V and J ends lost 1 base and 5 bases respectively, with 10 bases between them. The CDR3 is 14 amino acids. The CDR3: CASSLRGGHNEQFF. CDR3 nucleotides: TGCGCCAGCAGCTTGAGGGGCGGGCACAATGAGCAGTTCTTC.

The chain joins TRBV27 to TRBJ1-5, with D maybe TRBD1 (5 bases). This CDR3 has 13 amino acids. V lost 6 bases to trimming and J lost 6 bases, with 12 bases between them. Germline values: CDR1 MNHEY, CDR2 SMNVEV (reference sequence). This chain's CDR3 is CASSWGSSQPQHF. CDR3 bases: TGTGCCAGCAGCTGGGGGTCCAGTCAGCCCCAGCATTTT.

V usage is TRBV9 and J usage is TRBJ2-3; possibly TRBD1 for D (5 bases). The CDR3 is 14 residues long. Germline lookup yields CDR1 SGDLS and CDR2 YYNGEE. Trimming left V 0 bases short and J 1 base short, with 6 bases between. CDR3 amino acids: CASSVEGRTDTQYF. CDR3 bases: TGTGCCAGCAGCGTAGAGGGGCGCACAGATACGCAGTATTTT.

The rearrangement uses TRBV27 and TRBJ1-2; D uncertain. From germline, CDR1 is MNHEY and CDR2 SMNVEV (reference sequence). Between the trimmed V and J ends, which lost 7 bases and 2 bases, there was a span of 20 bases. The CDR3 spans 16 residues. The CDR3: CASTPSLGERNYGYTF. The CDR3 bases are TGTGCCAGCACCCCCTCCCTCGGGGAGAGGAACTATGGCTACACCTTC.